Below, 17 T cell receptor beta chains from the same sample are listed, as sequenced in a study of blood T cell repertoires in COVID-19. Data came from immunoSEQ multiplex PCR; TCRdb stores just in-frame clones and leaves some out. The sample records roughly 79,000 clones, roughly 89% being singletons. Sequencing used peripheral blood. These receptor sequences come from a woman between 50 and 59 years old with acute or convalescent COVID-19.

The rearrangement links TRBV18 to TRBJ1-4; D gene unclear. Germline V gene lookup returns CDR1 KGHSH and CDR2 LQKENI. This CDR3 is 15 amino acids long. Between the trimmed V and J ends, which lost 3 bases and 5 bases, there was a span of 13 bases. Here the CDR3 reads CASSPSVRRNEKLFF. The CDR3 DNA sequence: TGTGCCAGCTCACCGTCAGTCAGAAGAAATGAAAAACTGTTTTTT.

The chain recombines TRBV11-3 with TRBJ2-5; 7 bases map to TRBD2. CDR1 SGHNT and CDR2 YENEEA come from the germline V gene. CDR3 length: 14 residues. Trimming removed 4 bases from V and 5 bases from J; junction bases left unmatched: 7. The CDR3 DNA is TGTGCCAGCAGCTCTACCGGGAGGAGTGAGACCCAGTACTTC. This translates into CASSSTGRSETQYF.

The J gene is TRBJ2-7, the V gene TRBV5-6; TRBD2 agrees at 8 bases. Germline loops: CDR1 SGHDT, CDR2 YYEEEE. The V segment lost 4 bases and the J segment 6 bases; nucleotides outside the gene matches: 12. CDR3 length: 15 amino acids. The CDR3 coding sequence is TGTGCCAGCAGCCGACCGCCGGGACTAGTCGTCGAGCAGTACTTC. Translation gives CASSRPPGLVVEQYF.

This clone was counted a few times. Here the CDR3 reads CASSQSERRLHF. The CDR3 DNA reads as TGTGCCAGCAGCCAGTCTGAGCGGCGGCTCCACTTT. The chain couples TRBV3-1 (or the pseudogene TRBV3-2) to TRBJ1-6; D is unclear. Trimming stripped 3 bases from V and 16 bases from J, with 13 bases between. CDR3 length equals 12 residues. Germline V CDR1 and CDR2: LGHDT, YNNKEL (reference sequence).

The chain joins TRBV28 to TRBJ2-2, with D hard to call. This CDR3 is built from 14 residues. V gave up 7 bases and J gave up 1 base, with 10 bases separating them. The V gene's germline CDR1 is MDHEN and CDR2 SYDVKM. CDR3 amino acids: CASNGQRNTGELFF. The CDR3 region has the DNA TGTGCCAGCAATGGGCAGAGGAACACCGGGGAGCTGTTTTTT.

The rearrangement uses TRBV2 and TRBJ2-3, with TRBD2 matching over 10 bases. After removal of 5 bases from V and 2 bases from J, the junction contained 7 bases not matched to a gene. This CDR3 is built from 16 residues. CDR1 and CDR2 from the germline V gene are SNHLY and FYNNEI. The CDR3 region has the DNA TGTGCCAGCAGTAGTAGCGGGGGGTACTTCACAGATACGCAGTATTTT. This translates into CASSSSGGYFTDTQYF. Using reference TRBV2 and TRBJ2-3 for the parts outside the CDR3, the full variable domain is EPEVTQTPSHQVTQMGQEVILRCVPISNHLYFYWYRQILGQKVEFLVSFYNNEISEKSEIFDDQFSVERPDGSNFTLKIRSTKLEDSAMYFCASSSSGGYFTDTQYFGPGTRLTVL.

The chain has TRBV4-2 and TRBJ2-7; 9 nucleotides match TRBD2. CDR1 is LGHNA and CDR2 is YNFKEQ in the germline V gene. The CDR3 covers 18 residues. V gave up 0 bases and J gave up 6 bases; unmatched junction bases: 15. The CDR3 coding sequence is TGTGCCAGCAGCCAAGATCCCTGGACGTTGCGGGGGGGCGTCGAGCAGTACTTC. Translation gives CASSQDPWTLRGGVEQYF.

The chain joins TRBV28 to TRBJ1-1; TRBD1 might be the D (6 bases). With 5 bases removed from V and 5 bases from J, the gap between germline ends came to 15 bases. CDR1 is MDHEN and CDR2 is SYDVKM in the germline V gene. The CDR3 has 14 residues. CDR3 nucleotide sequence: TGTGCCAGCAGTCCGTCAGGGGTTAGGACTGAAGCTTTCTTT. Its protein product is CASSPSGVRTEAFF.

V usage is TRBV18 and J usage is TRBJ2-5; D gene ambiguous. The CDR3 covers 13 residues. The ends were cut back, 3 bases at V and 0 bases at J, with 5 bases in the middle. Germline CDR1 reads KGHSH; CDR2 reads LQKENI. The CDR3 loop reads CASSPIDQETQYF. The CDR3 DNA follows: TGTGCCAGCTCACCGATAGACCAAGAGACCCAGTACTTC.

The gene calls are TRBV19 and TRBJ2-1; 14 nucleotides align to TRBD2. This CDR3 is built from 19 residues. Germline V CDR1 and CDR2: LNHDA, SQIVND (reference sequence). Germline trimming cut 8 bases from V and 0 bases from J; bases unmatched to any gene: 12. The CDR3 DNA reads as TGTGCCAGTTCCCTTTCCGGGACTAGCGGGGGCCTCTCCTACAATGAGCAGTTCTTC. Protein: CASSLSGTSGGLSYNEQFF.

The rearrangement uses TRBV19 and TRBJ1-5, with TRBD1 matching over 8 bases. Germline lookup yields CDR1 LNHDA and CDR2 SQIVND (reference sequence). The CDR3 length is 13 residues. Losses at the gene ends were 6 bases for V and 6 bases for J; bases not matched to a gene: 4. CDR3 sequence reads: CASRGQEFQPQHF. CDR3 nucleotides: TGTGCCAGTAGGGGACAGGAGTTTCAGCCCCAGCATTTT.

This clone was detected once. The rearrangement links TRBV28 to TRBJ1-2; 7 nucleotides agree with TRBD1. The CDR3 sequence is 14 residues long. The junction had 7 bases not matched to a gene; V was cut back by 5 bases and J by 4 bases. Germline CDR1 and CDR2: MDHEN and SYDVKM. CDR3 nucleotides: TGTGCCAGCAGTGTACGGGACAGTGGCTATGGCTACACCTTC. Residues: CASSVRDSGYGYTF.

The CDR3 protein is CASTEDRGILGNEQFF. Written as DNA, the CDR3 is TGTGCCAGCACTGAGGACAGGGGTATCCTCGGCAATGAGCAGTTCTTC. V is TRBV6-1 and J is TRBJ2-1, with 9 nucleotides matching TRBD1. From germline, CDR1 is MNHNS and CDR2 SASEGT. After removal of 7 bases from V and 6 bases from J, the junction contained 13 bases not matched to a gene. This CDR3 is built from 16 residues.

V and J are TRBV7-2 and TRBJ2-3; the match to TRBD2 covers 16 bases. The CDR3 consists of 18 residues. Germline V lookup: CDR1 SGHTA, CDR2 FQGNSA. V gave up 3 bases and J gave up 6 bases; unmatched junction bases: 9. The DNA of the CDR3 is TGTGCCAGCAGCTTGGCCGGGACTAGCGGGAGGGCCCCCGATACGCAGTATTTT. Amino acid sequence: CASSLAGTSGRAPDTQYF.

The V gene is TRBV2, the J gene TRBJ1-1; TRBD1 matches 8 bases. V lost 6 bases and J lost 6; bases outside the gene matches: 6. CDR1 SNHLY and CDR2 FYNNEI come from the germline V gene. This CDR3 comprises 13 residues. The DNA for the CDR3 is TGTGCCAGCAGGGGCGACAGGGGCCCTGAAGCTTTCTTT. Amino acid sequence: CASRGDRGPEAFF.

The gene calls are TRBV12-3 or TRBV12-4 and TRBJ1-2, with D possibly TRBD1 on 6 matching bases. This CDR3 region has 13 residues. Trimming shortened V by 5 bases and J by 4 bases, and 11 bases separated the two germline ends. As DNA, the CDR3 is TGTGCCAGCAGTGCAGGACAGAGCTATGGCTACACCTTC. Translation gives CASSAGQSYGYTF.

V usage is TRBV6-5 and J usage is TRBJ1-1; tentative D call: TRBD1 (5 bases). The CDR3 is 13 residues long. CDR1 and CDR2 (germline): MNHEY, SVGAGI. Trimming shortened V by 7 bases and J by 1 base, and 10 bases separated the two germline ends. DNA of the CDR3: TGTGCCAGCAAGGGTCAGGGGAACACTGAAGCTTTCTTT. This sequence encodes CASKGQGNTEAFF.